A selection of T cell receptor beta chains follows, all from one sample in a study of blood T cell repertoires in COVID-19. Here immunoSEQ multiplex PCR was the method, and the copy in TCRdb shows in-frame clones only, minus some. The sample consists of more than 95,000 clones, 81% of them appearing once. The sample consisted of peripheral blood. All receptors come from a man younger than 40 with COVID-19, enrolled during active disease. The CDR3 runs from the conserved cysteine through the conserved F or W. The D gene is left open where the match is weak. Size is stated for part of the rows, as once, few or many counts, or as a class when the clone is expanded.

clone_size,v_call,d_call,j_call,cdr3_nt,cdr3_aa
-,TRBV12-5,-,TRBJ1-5,TGTGCTAGTGGTTTGGTACCAGTGAGCAATCAGCCCCAGCATTTT,CASGLVPVSNQPQHF
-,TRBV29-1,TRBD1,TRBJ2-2,TGCAGCGTTGAACCCACAGGGGTCACCGGGGAGCTGTTTTTT,CSVEPTGVTGELFF
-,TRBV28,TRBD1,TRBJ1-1,TGTGCCAGCAGTTTAGAGGGGGCCAGCGGCACTGAAGCTTTCTTT,CASSLEGASGTEAFF
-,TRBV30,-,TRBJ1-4,TGTGCCTGGAGTGTGGGGGCTGGGGAAAAACTGTTTTTT,CAWSVGAGEKLFF
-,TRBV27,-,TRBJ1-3,TGTGCCAGCAGCCCCCTCCCGGTGGGAAACACCATATATTTT,CASSPLPVGNTIYF
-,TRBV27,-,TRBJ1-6,TGTGCCAGCAGCCTCGGGGGGGGTAATTCACCCCTCCACTTT,CASSLGGGNSPLHF
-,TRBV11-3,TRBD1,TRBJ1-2,TGTGCCAGCAGCCTTCACAAGACAGGGCCGAAAGGCTACACCTTC,CASSLHKTGPKGYTF
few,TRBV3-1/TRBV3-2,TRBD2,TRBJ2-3,TGTGCCAGCAGCCAAGAAGATGGGGGGGTTTTCGGGATCACGGATACGCAGTATTTT,CASSQEDGGVFGITDTQYF
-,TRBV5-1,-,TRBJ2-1,TGCGCCAGCAGCTTGGTGATCGGCCTTAGCCTCTACAATGAGCAGTTCTTC,CASSLVIGLSLYNEQFF
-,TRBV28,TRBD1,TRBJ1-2,TGTGCCAGCAGTTCTCGGGACAGGGTATGGGATGGCTACACCTTC,CASSSRDRVWDGYTF
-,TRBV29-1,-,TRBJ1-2,TGCAGCGTTGACAGGGACTATGGCTACACCTTC,CSVDRDYGYTF
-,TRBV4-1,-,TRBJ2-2,TGCGCCAGCAGCCAAGATCTAGGGGAGAACACCGGGGAGCTGTTTTTT,CASSQDLGENTGELFF
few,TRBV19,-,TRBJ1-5,TGTGCCAGTAGTATTACCGGGGGGCCCCAGCATTTT,CASSITGGPQHF
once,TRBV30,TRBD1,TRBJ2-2,TGTGCCTGGAATTCCGACAGGGATAACACCGGGGAGCTGTTTTTT,CAWNSDRDNTGELFF
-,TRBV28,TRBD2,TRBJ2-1,TGTGCCAGCAGTTTAGCCGGCGGGGGAGGGATCAATGAGCAGTTCTTC,CASSLAGGGGINEQFF
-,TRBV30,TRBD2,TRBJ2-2,TGTGCCTGGGATCGGGGAGGGCAGGGCGCCGGGGAGCTGTTTTTT,CAWDRGGQGAGELFF
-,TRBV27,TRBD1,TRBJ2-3,TGTGCCAGCAGAAGTGGGACAGCCTCGACAGATACGCAGTATTTT,CASRSGTASTDTQYF
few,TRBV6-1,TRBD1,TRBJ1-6,TGTGCCAGCAGTGAAGGGACAGGGGGTTCACCCCTCCACTTT,CASSEGTGGSPLHF
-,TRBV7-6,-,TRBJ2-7,TGTGCCAGCAGCCCCCGGCAGGGCCGGAGCCACGAGCAGTACTTC,CASSPRQGRSHEQYF
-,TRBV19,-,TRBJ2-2,TGTGCCAGTAGTATACATGGAGCGGGGACAACCGGGGAGCTGTTTTTT,CASSIHGAGTTGELFF
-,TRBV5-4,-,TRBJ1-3,TGTGCCAGCAGCTTGGACAGGACTGGAAACACCATATATTTT,CASSLDRTGNTIYF
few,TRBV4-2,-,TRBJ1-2,TGTGCCAGCAGCCAAGATCTACAGAACTATGGCTACACCTTC,CASSQDLQNYGYTF
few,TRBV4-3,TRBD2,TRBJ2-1,TGCGCCAGCAGCCAACCAGGGACTAGCGGGGGGGCGAAGGAGCAGTTCTTC,CASSQPGTSGGAKEQFF
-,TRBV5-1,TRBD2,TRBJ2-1,TGCGCCAGCAGCTGGCTAGGACTAGCGGGAACTAGCTCCTACAATGAGCAGTTCTTC,CASSWLGLAGTSSYNEQFF
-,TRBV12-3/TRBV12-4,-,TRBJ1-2,TGTGCCAGCAGTTGGGGGGGCGAGGGTGGCTACACCTTC,CASSWGGEGGYTF
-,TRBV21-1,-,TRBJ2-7,TGTGCCAGCAGCGACAACGATTCCTACGAGCAGTACTTC,CASSDNDSYEQYF